This TCR beta chain was recorded in a study of T-cell reconstitution after alpha-beta-depleted transplantation in children. This CDR3 spans 15 amino acids. With V trimmed by 5 bases and J by 3 bases, 6 bases remained unmatched. Germline CDR1 is SEHNR and CDR2 is FQNEAQ (reference sequence). This clonotype has ten or more counts. Preparing the TCRbeta library involved the use of unique molecular identifiers. TCRdb re-called the PCR reads with MiXCR, one entry per CDR3 protein. This sample has some 830,000 distinct CDR3 sequences, with 15% to 20% found just once. Specimen: PBMCs, mostly from graft donor cells, collected 360 days after TCRalphabeta/CD19-depleted stem cell transplant. The source is a male patient aged 10-17 years who had a stem cell transplant for acute lymphoblastic leukemia, so the T cells may come from the graft donor. The J gene is TRBJ2-7, the V gene TRBV7-9, with 11 bases that match TRBD1. CDR3 loop: CASSGGQGDLYEQYF. The CDR3 DNA follows: TGTGCCAGCAGCGGGGGACAGGGGGATCTCTACGAGCAGTACTTC. The entire variable domain, with the rest obtained from reference TRBV7-9 and TRBJ2-7, is as follows: DTGVSQNPRHKITKRGQNVTFRCDPISEHNRLYWYRQTLGQGPEFLTYFQNEAQLEKSRLLSDRFSAERPKGSFSTLEIQRTEQGDSAMYLCASSGGQGDLYEQYFGPGTRLTVT.